The rows below give T cell receptor beta chains drawn from one sample of a study of cytomegalovirus exposure and HLA in healthy donors. TCRdb's copy holds only in-frame clones and misses some; the assay was immunoSEQ multiplex PCR. The sample shows 90,000 to 120,000 clones, approximately 81% of them seen only once. Specimen: PBMCs. These receptors were taken from a man aged 25-45 years in good health and CMV-seronegative. Each CDR3 is given with its conserved first and last residue. D genes are given only for firm matches. Clone size is shown for a subset of rows, as once, few, many or a class of expanded clone.

j_gene: TRBJ1-2
abundance: .
v_gene: TRBV29-1
d_gene: .
CDR3aa: CSVEDPSGNRDGYTF
CDR3nt: TGCAGCGTTGAAGATCCCAGCGGGAACAGGGATGGCTACACCTTC

j_gene: TRBJ2-7
abundance: .
v_gene: TRBV27
d_gene: .
CDR3aa: CASSMGGNSYEQYF
CDR3nt: TGTGCCAGCAGTATGGGGGGTAACTCCTACGAGCAGTACTTC

j_gene: TRBJ2-1
abundance: .
v_gene: TRBV19
d_gene: TRBD1
CDR3aa: CASSSGQGDEQFF
CDR3nt: TGTGCCAGTAGCTCGGGACAGGGGGATGAGCAGTTCTTC

j_gene: TRBJ1-5
abundance: .
v_gene: TRBV7-9
d_gene: TRBD1
CDR3aa: CASNDRGDNQPQHF
CDR3nt: TGTGCCAGTAACGACAGGGGCGACAATCAGCCCCAGCATTTT

j_gene: TRBJ1-1
abundance: .
v_gene: TRBV9
d_gene: .
CDR3aa: CASSSTDQAGYTEAFF
CDR3nt: TGTGCCAGCAGCTCGACGGATCAGGCTGGGTACACTGAAGCTTTCTTT

j_gene: TRBJ2-1
abundance: few
v_gene: TRBV2
d_gene: TRBD2
CDR3aa: CASRTGTSTYNEQFF
CDR3nt: TGTGCCAGCCGAACCGGGACTAGCACATACAATGAGCAGTTCTTC

j_gene: TRBJ2-3
abundance: few
v_gene: TRBV4-2
d_gene: .
CDR3aa: CASSQDFVDTQYF
CDR3nt: TGTGCCAGCAGCCAAGATTTCGTCGATACGCAGTATTTT

j_gene: TRBJ1-5
abundance: .
v_gene: TRBV28
d_gene: TRBD1
CDR3aa: CASSALDRVFQPQHF
CDR3nt: TGTGCCAGCAGTGCACTGGACAGGGTCTTTCAGCCCCAGCATTTT

j_gene: TRBJ1-2
abundance: .
v_gene: TRBV27
d_gene: TRBD1
CDR3aa: CASSLDRAGYGYTF
CDR3nt: TGTGCCAGCAGTTTAGACAGGGCAGGGTATGGCTACACCTTC

j_gene: TRBJ2-3
abundance: .
v_gene: TRBV5-1
d_gene: TRBD2
CDR3aa: CASSLGGGADTQYF
CDR3nt: TGCGCCAGCAGCTTAGGCGGGGGGGCAGATACGCAGTATTTT

j_gene: TRBJ1-1
abundance: .
v_gene: TRBV6-1
d_gene: TRBD1
CDR3aa: CASSDGQGATEAFF
CDR3nt: TGTGCCAGCAGTGATGGACAGGGGGCCACTGAAGCTTTCTTT

j_gene: TRBJ1-1
abundance: .
v_gene: TRBV29-1
d_gene: .
CDR3aa: CSVYMTEAFF
CDR3nt: TGCAGCGTATACATGACTGAAGCTTTCTTT

j_gene: TRBJ2-3
abundance: .
v_gene: TRBV6-4
d_gene: .
CDR3aa: CASSRVGGTDTQYF
CDR3nt: TGTGCCAGCAGTCGGGTCGGGGGCACAGATACGCAGTATTTT

j_gene: TRBJ1-2
abundance: .
v_gene: TRBV7-8
d_gene: .
CDR3aa: CASTPGAVYGYTF
CDR3nt: TGTGCCAGCACCCCAGGGGCGGTCTATGGCTACACCTTC

j_gene: TRBJ2-7
abundance: .
v_gene: TRBV18
d_gene: TRBD1
CDR3aa: CASSLGTGITEQYF
CDR3nt: TGTGCCAGCTCACTGGGGACAGGGATCACCGAGCAGTACTTC

j_gene: TRBJ2-1
abundance: .
v_gene: TRBV7-2
d_gene: .
CDR3aa: CASSPQRYNEQFF
CDR3nt: TGTGCCAGCAGCCCCCAGCGCTACAATGAGCAGTTCTTC

j_gene: TRBJ1-2
abundance: .
v_gene: TRBV7-2
d_gene: .
CDR3aa: CASSQQGPNYGYTF
CDR3nt: TGTGCCAGCAGCCAACAGGGACCTAACTATGGCTACACCTTC

j_gene: TRBJ2-7
abundance: .
v_gene: TRBV7-3
d_gene: .
CDR3aa: CASSVGALDEQYF
CDR3nt: TGTGCCAGCAGTGTGGGGGCCCTAGACGAGCAGTACTTC

j_gene: TRBJ1-5
abundance: .
v_gene: TRBV30
d_gene: TRBD1
CDR3aa: CAWSGKDRGQLHQPQHF
CDR3nt: TGTGCCTGGAGTGGCAAGGACAGGGGGCAACTGCATCAGCCCCAGCATTTC

j_gene: TRBJ1-5
abundance: .
v_gene: TRBV28
d_gene: .
CDR3aa: CASSKRPGGNQPQHF
CDR3nt: TGTGCCAGCTCGAAACGACCGGGGGGCAATCAGCCCCAGCATTTT

j_gene: TRBJ1-2
abundance: .
v_gene: TRBV19
d_gene: TRBD1
CDR3aa: CASSPTGTGDGYTF
CDR3nt: TGTGCCAGTAGTCCTACCGGGACAGGGGATGGCTACACCTTC

j_gene: TRBJ2-3
abundance: once
v_gene: TRBV19
d_gene: .
CDR3aa: CASSSQASTDTQYF
CDR3nt: TGTGCCAGTAGTTCTCAGGCAAGCACAGATACGCAGTATTTT

j_gene: TRBJ2-5
abundance: .
v_gene: TRBV7-6
d_gene: .
CDR3aa: CASSSIQGRQETQYF
CDR3nt: TGTGCCAGCAGCTCCATACAGGGGAGGCAAGAGACCCAGTACTTC

j_gene: TRBJ1-2
abundance: .
v_gene: TRBV2
d_gene: .
CDR3aa: CASSATGEVASTF
CDR3nt: TGTGCCAGCAGTGCTACAGGCGAGGTGGCGTCCACCTTC

j_gene: TRBJ2-7
abundance: .
v_gene: TRBV5-3
d_gene: TRBD1
CDR3aa: CARSLQRTGANEQYF
CDR3nt: TGTGCCAGAAGCTTACAAAGGACAGGGGCGAACGAGCAGTACTTC

j_gene: TRBJ2-1
abundance: .
v_gene: TRBV2
d_gene: .
CDR3aa: CAAQGRGSSYNEQFF
CDR3nt: TGTGCCGCCCAGGGTAGGGGGAGCTCCTACAATGAGCAGTTCTTC

j_gene: TRBJ2-2
abundance: once
v_gene: TRBV7-2
d_gene: TRBD2
CDR3aa: CASRVPGLARQNTGELFF
CDR3nt: TGTGCCAGCAGAGTGCCGGGACTAGCCAGGCAGAACACCGGGGAGCTGTTTTTT

j_gene: TRBJ1-6
abundance: .
v_gene: TRBV27
d_gene: .
CDR3aa: CASRGRTGNSPLHF
CDR3nt: TGTGCCAGCAGGGGGCGGACCGGTAATTCACCCCTCCACTTT

j_gene: TRBJ2-7
abundance: .
v_gene: TRBV27
d_gene: TRBD1
CDR3aa: CASRDSYEQYF
CDR3nt: TGTGCCAGCCGGGACAGTTACGAGCAGTACTTC

j_gene: TRBJ2-1
abundance: .
v_gene: TRBV14
d_gene: TRBD2
CDR3aa: CASSHELSGRGRAAEQFF
CDR3nt: TGTGCCAGCAGCCATGAACTTAGCGGGCGGGGCCGGGCTGCTGAGCAGTTCTTC

j_gene: TRBJ2-1
abundance: .
v_gene: TRBV7-9
d_gene: .
CDR3aa: CASSLGQGADNEQFF
CDR3nt: TGTGCCAGCAGCCTGGGTCAAGGGGCTGACAATGAGCAGTTCTTC

j_gene: TRBJ2-1
abundance: .
v_gene: TRBV7-3
d_gene: .
CDR3aa: CASSLTGGSPSSEQFF
CDR3nt: TGTGCCAGCAGCTTAACGGGGGGAAGCCCGTCGAGTGAGCAGTTCTTC

j_gene: TRBJ2-2
abundance: .
v_gene: TRBV20-1
d_gene: .
CDR3aa: CSARRAGELFF
CDR3nt: TGCAGTGCAAGGAGGGCCGGGGAGCTGTTTTTT

j_gene: TRBJ2-7
abundance: .
v_gene: TRBV14
d_gene: .
CDR3aa: CASSLGQGPYEQYF
CDR3nt: TGTGCCAGCAGCCTCGGGCAGGGCCCCTACGAGCAGTACTTC

j_gene: TRBJ1-2
abundance: .
v_gene: TRBV6-5
d_gene: TRBD1
CDR3aa: CASSLTGGLSYGYTF
CDR3nt: TGTGCCAGCAGTTTGACAGGGGGCCTCTCCTATGGCTACACCTTC

j_gene: TRBJ2-7
abundance: .
v_gene: TRBV7-2
d_gene: TRBD1
CDR3aa: CASSHLLGQGSREQYF
CDR3nt: TGTGCCAGCAGCCACCTCCTGGGACAGGGATCTAGAGAGCAGTACTTC

j_gene: TRBJ2-1
abundance: .
v_gene: TRBV2
d_gene: TRBD2
CDR3aa: CASSDTRAGGPGNEQFF
CDR3nt: TGTGCCAGCAGTGATACCCGAGCGGGAGGGCCAGGTAATGAGCAGTTCTTC

j_gene: TRBJ1-2
abundance: .
v_gene: TRBV19
d_gene: TRBD1
CDR3aa: CASGDRVNYGYTF
CDR3nt: TGTGCCAGTGGGGACAGAGTTAACTATGGCTACACCTTC

j_gene: TRBJ2-3
abundance: .
v_gene: TRBV12-5
d_gene: TRBD2
CDR3aa: CASGLSGRFPDTQYF
CDR3nt: TGTGCTAGTGGTTTAAGCGGGAGGTTTCCAGATACGCAGTATTTT

j_gene: TRBJ1-2
abundance: .
v_gene: TRBV5-4
d_gene: .
CDR3aa: CASSIPEDFNYGYTF
CDR3nt: TGTGCCAGCAGCATCCCGGAAGACTTTAACTATGGCTACACCTTC

j_gene: TRBJ2-7
abundance: .
v_gene: TRBV6-5
d_gene: TRBD1
CDR3aa: CASSYPGGYEQYF
CDR3nt: TGTGCCAGCAGTTACCCAGGGGGCTACGAGCAGTACTTC

j_gene: TRBJ2-7
abundance: .
v_gene: TRBV6-5
d_gene: .
CDR3aa: CASSYHAGVREQYF
CDR3nt: TGTGCCAGCAGTTATCACGCAGGGGTGAGGGAGCAGTACTTC

j_gene: TRBJ2-1
abundance: .
v_gene: TRBV11-3
d_gene: .
CDR3aa: CASSLMAGDEQFF
CDR3nt: TGTGCCAGCAGCTTAATGGCAGGCGATGAGCAGTTCTTC

j_gene: TRBJ1-1
abundance: .
v_gene: TRBV11-2
d_gene: TRBD1
CDR3aa: CASGSQGKNTEAFF
CDR3nt: TGTGCCAGCGGTTCACAGGGGAAGAACACTGAAGCTTTCTTT